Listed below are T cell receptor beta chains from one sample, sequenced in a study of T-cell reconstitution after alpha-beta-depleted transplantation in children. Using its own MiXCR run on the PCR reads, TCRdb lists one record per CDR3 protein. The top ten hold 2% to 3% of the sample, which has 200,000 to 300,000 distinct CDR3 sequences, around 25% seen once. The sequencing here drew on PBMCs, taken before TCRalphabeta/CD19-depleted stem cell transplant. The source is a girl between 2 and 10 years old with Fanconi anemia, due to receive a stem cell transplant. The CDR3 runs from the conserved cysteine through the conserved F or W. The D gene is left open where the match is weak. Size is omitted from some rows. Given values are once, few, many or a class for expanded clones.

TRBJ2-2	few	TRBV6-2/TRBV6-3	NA	TGTGCCAGCAGTCCTGGGTCCGGGGAGCTGTTTTTT	CASSPGSGELFF
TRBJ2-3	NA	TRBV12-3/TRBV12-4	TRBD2	TGTGCCAGCAGTCCAGCCGCCGGGACTAGCGGGGTTTCAGATACGCAGTATTTT	CASSPAAGTSGVSDTQYF
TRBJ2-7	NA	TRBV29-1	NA	TGCAGCGTTGAACTGGTGAACTACGAGCAGTACTTC	CSVELVNYEQYF
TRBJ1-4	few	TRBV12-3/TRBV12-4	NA	TGTGCCAGCAGTTTATCGGTCACAATGGCAACTAATGAAAAACTGTTTTTT	CASSLSVTMATNEKLFF
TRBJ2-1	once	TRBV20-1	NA	TGCAGTGCACCACAGGGCCGCTCCTACAATGAGCAGTTCTTC	CSAPQGRSYNEQFF
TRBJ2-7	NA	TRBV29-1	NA	TGCAGCGTTGAAGTATTCGGACAGAGCCAATACGAGCAGTACTTC	CSVEVFGQSQYEQYF
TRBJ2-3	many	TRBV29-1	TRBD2	TGCAGCGTCGGGGGACTAGCGGGGAGGAATACGCAGTATTTT	CSVGGLAGRNTQYF
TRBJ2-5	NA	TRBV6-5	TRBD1	TGTGCCAGCAGTTGGACGGACAGGGCTCAAGAGACCCAGTACTTC	CASSWTDRAQETQYF
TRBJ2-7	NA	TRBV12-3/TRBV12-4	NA	TGTGCCAGCAGTCCAAACAGGGGAGGATACGAGCAGTACTTC	CASSPNRGGYEQYF
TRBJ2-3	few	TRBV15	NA	TGTGCCACCAGCAGACTGCAACAGCCCAGCACAGATACGCAGTATTTT	CATSRLQQPSTDTQYF
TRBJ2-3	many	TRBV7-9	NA	TGTGCCAGCAGCTTAACGGACGGTACAGATACGCAGTATTTT	CASSLTDGTDTQYF
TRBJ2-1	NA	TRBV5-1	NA	TGCGCCAGCAGCCGAATAATAGTAGGTGGATACAATGAGCAGTTCTTC	CASSRIIVGGYNEQFF
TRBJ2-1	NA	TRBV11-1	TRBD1	TGTGCCAGCAGCTCAAGAGACAGGGGTGGAAATGAGCAGTTCTTC	CASSSRDRGGNEQFF
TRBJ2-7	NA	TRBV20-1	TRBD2	TGCAGTGCCGATAGCCTGGGACTAGACTACGAGCAGTACTTC	CSADSLGLDYEQYF
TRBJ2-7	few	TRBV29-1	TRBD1	TGCAGCGTCCTAGGGGACAGCTTGTACTTC	CSVLGDSLYF
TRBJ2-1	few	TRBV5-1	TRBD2	TGCGCCAGCAGCTTAAAAAGCAGCGGGGGGGCCGGGGAGCAGTTCTTC	CASSLKSSGGAGEQFF
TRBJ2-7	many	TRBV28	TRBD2	TGTGCCAGCAGTTCAGTACTAGCGGGAGTGGGCGAGCAGTACTTC	CASSSVLAGVGEQYF
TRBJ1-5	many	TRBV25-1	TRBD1	TGTGCCAGCAGTGTACAGGGGAGCAATCAGCCCCAGCATTTT	CASSVQGSNQPQHF
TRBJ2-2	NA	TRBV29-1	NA	TGCAGCGTGGCAGGGGTGGCGGGGGAGCTGTTTTTT	CSVAGVAGELFF
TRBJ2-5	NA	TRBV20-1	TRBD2	TGCAGCGCGTCGACTAGCGGGAGGGGAAAGACCCAGTACTTC	CSASTSGRGKTQYF
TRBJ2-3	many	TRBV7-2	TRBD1	TGTGCCAGCAGCACGAGACAGGGGATCACAGATACGCAGTATTTT	CASSTRQGITDTQYF
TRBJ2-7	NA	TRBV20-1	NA	TGCAGTGTCCGAGCGGGTCTTACCTACGAGCAGTACTTC	CSVRAGLTYEQYF
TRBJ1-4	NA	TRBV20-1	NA	TGCAGTGCTAAATGGGCCTTAAATGAAAAACTGTTTTTT	CSAKWALNEKLFF
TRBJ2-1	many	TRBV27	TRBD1	TGTGCCAGCAGTTGGGACAGGGCATCCTACAATGAGCAGTTCTTC	CASSWDRASYNEQFF
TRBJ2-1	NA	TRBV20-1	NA	TGCAGTGCATTGGACCAGTTCGTCGCCTACAATGAGCAGTTCTTC	CSALDQFVAYNEQFF
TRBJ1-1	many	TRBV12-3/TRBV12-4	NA	TGTGCCAGCAGTTTAAACTGGGTCAACACTGAAGCTTTCTTT	CASSLNWVNTEAFF
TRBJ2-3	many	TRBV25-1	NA	TGTGCCAGCAGTGGATTAAGGGTAACAGATACGCAGTATTTT	CASSGLRVTDTQYF
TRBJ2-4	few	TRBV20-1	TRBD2	TGCAGTGCTAGAGGGACCCCGGGCGGGGGAGACATTCAGTACTTC	CSARGTPGGGDIQYF
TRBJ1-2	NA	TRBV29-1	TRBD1	TGCAGCGCGGGACAGGATTATGGCTACACCTTC	CSAGQDYGYTF
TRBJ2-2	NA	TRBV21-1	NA	TGTGCCAGCAGCCTAACGGCCCAGACCGCCGCCGGGGAGCTGTTTTTT	CASSLTAQTAAGELFF
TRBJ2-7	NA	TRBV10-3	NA	TGTGCCATCAGTGAGTCTAACAGTTCCTTCTACGAGCAGTACTTC	CAISESNSSFYEQYF
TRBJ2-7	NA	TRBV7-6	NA	TGTGCCAGCAGCCCCCTTACGTACGAGCAGTACTTC	CASSPLTYEQYF
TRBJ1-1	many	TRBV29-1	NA	TGCAGCGTTGTAAGGGGGGGACCGGACACTGAAGCTTTCTTT	CSVVRGGPDTEAFF
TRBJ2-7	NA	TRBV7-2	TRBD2	TGTGCCAGCAGCCCGCAGCAACTAGCGCTACCATACGAGCAGTACTTC	CASSPQQLALPYEQYF
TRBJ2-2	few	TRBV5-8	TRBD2	TGTGCCAGCAGCAGGCGGGAGTTCGGGGAGCTGTTTTTT	CASSRREFGELFF
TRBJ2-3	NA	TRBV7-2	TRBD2	TGTGCCAGCAGCCTTACCGGGACTAGCGTCACAGATACGCAGTATTTT	CASSLTGTSVTDTQYF
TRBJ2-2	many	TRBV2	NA	TGTGCCAGCAGTGAGGGATTCGGGGAGCTGTTTTTT	CASSEGFGELFF
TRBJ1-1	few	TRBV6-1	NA	TGTGCCAGCAGCCCTAACAGGGTAACTGAAGCTTTCTTT	CASSPNRVTEAFF
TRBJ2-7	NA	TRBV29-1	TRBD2	TGCAGCGCGGGCGTAGCGGGAGCCTACGAGCAGTACTTC	CSAGVAGAYEQYF
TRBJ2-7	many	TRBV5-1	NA	TGCGCCAGCAGCTTGGGTCGAGCCTACGAGCAGTACTTC	CASSLGRAYEQYF
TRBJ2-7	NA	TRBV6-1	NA	TGTGCCAGCAGCCCTACAGGGATGTTCTACGAGCAGTACTTC	CASSPTGMFYEQYF
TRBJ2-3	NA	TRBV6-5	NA	TGTGCCAGCAGTTCTCACGGGTCGATGGGAGGCACAGATACGCAGTATTTT	CASSSHGSMGGTDTQYF
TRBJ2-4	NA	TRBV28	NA	TGTGCCAGCAGTTTATTTTGGCAGGCGAGGAGAGGAGCCAAAAACATTCAGTACTTC	CASSLFWQARRGAKNIQYF
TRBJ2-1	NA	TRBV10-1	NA	TGCGCCAGCAGTGACGGCGGGATCTACAATGAGCAGTTCTTC	CASSDGGIYNEQFF
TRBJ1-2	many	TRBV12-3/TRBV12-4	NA	TGTGCCAGCAGTTTGTCACCGGGACGGGTATATGGCTACACCTTC	CASSLSPGRVYGYTF
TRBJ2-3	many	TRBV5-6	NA	TGTGCCAGCAGCCTACGGTGGGATACGCAGTATTTT	CASSLRWDTQYF
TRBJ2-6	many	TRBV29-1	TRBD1	TGCAGCGTTGGGGGACTGGGACAGGGGTCTGGGGCCAACGTCCTGACTTTC	CSVGGLGQGSGANVLTF
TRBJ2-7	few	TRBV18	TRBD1	TGTGCCAGCTCACCAGGGGACAGGTACGAGCAGTACTTC	CASSPGDRYEQYF
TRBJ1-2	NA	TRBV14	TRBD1	TGTGCCAGCAGCCAAGATTGGCCTGACCCCGCCCGTCGGGACAGCGCCTATGGCTACACCTTC	CASSQDWPDPARRDSAYGYTF
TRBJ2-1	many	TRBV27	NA	TGTGCCAGCAGTTTTCCTGGACTCATCACGTTCTTC	CASSFPGLITFF
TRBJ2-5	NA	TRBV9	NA	TGTGCCAGCAGCGTAGATCCGGGGCACCAAGAGACCCAGTACTTC	CASSVDPGHQETQYF
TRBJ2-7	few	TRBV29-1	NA	TGCAGCGTTGAATGGAGAGGGGCCAGCTCCTACGAGCAGTACTTC	CSVEWRGASSYEQYF
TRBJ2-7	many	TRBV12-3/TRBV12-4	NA	TGTGCCAGCAGTTTAGGAGGAGCGGGCTATGCCTACGAGCAGTACTTC	CASSLGGAGYAYEQYF
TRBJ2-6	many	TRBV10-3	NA	TGTGCCATTCGGGGCTCTGGGGCCAACGTCCTGACTTTC	CAIRGSGANVLTF
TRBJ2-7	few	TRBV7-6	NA	TGTGCCAGCAGCACAGACCCCACCTACGAGCAGTACTTC	CASSTDPTYEQYF
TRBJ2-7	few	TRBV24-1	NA	TGTGCCACCAGTGATTCGTCGGGCAGTTCCTACGAGCAGTACTTC	CATSDSSGSSYEQYF
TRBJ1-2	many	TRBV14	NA	TGTGCCAGCAGCCGAGAATACAACTATGGCTACACCTTC	CASSREYNYGYTF
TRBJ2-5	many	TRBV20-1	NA	TGCAGTGCTCCCGACAGGTGGGAGACCCAGTACTTC	CSAPDRWETQYF
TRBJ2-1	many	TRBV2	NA	TGTGCCAGCAGTGGTTCGACAAAAACCTACAATGAGCAGTTCTTC	CASSGSTKTYNEQFF
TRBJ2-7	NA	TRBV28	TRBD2	TGTGCCAGCAGATTTCTACTAGCGGGAGCCGATGAGCAGTACTTC	CASRFLLAGADEQYF